The T cell receptor (beta chain) described here comes from a study of blood T cells in healthy people across ages (dated by TCRdb to between 2015 and 2017). In the study overall: In model experiments, template switching captured roughly one uniquely barcoded TCR beta cDNA molecule for every two T cells. Age-related changes in TCR beta repertoire diversity were measured in the study by deep sequencing normalized with unique cDNA molecular identifiers. Donors were grouped into four age groups: young (average 16 years), middle-aged (39), aged (roughly 62) and long-lived (less than 85). To avoid experimental bias, donors of different ages were spread randomly across the sequencing lanes. For two donors (one aged 18 to 30 and one aged 80 or older), the study analyzed two additional independent replicas of 1 million unique cDNA reads from the same blood draw. The investigation overall reported the following: As age increased, observed TCR beta diversity per million T cells dropped in a roughly linear way, and a significant reduction was already evident by age approximately 40. Observed TCR beta diversity correlated strongly with the percentage of naive T cells measured by flow cytometry. Estimates of total diversity based on one million sequenced T cells were regarded as lower bounds and as underestimates. The CMV infection status of donors was not known, potentially confounding age-related changes in expanded clonotypes. Compared with the aged group, the long-lived group had more naive CD4+ T cells, fewer expanded clones and increased TCR diversity, a pattern suggesting age selection. Conclusive comparison of naive and antigen-experienced compartments was prevented by the profiling of bulk unsorted PBMCs.

To prepare the library, 5' RACE was applied. Sequenced using an Illumina HiSeq 2500. A second roughly 7 to 11 cycle PCR used a sample-barcoded 5' primer and a J-beta primer mix. A template-switch 5' adaptor carrying 12 random nucleotides introduced a unique molecular identifier onto each TCR beta cDNA molecule. At least 2.5 million CDR3-containing paired-end reads were obtained from each sample. The Mint cDNA synthesis kit, primed by a TRBC-specific oligonucleotide, was used to synthesize first-strand cDNA from all RNA. Following uracil-DNA glycosylase treatment, all cDNA underwent a first 18-cycle PCR with the universal primers M1SS and BC2_uni_R. Per the original workflow: For normalization, 1 million high-quality reads were randomly selected from each sample, with every read carrying a distinct molecular identifier. Instead of being binned into consensus sequences, reads with shared molecular identifiers were discarded. MiTCR, set to a Q25 quality threshold and the strictest error-elimination algorithm, was used for CDR3 identification, clonotype clustering and error correction. A nonparametric unseen species model with Euler transformation was used to estimate lower-bound total TCR beta diversity. TCRdb cleaned the public reads at Q25 with fastp, built clones with MiXCR and kept in-frame beta chains. One record per CDR3 amino acid sequence lists the most common genes and DNA. TCRdb's processing, not the authors', yielded these V and J calls. The sample table shows 1.5 million to 2 million distinct CDR3 sequences, and about 50% are seen once. Jointly, the top ten make up around 2.1% of the sample.

The roughly 42 donors, aged about 6 to 95 years, were systemically healthy Caucasian individuals from Russia. Each donor gave ten milliliters of peripheral blood, collected into EDTA-treated Vacutainer tubes. Ficoll-Paque density-gradient centrifugation was used to isolate PBMCs, with at least 6.5 million per sample. Total RNA was extracted from PBMCs with Trizol reagent, with at least 6 micrograms obtained per sample. The percentages of naive CD45RAhigh/CD27high T cells were determined by flow cytometry on a PBMC aliquot from every donor. The CDR3 spans 14 residues, from the cysteine through the phenylalanine. The CDR3 DNA has 42 bases and is translated from base 1. The germline V gene (reference sequence) yields DFQATT for CDR1 and SNEGSKA for CDR2. At the junction V is shortened by 4 bases and J by 2 bases; bases outside the gene matches: 7. To note about this clonotype: The clone's antigen remains unknown. Base qualities are not at hand, and no much larger clone is one base apart.

The V and J segments used are TRBV20-1 and TRBJ1-2, with 7 bases in between that match TRBD1. This receptor was identified in a woman in her 40s in good health. The sequencing sample was made of blood. The CDR3 has the sequence CSATPTGTNYGYTF. The DNA sequence is as follows: TGCAGTGCTACACCGACAGGGACCAACTATGGCTACACCTTC.